This TCR beta chain was retrieved from a study of cytomegalovirus exposure and HLA in healthy donors. Looking at the study overall: Approximately 85 million unique TCRs from HLA-typed donors were held in an early release of data. Study-wide results and limits: When analyzed later, a missense DCLRE1C variant was found to be linked to TCR beta V- and J-gene trimming.

Primers for the PCR totalled 60 Vbeta and 13 Jbeta. The method was immunoSEQ multiplex PCR; TCRdb's version includes in-frame clones alone and lacks a portion of them. The sample lists hundreds of thousands of clones; roughly 90% were seen once. Note on this clone: What it recognizes is unknown.

J lost 4 bases, V lost 6 bases, and 7 bases had no gene match. Germline-derived CDR1 and CDR2 are SGHAT and FQNNGV. CDR3 length: 15 amino acids. V gene TRBV11-2 combines with J gene TRBJ2-1; 9 bases agree with TRBD1. The receptor's source is a woman aged 18-29 years in good health and CMV-seronegative. Sequencing was done on a sample of PBMCs. The CDR3 region has the DNA TGTGCCAGCAGGATCGGGACAGGGTTGTACAATGAGCAGTTCTTC. Protein product: CASRIGTGLYNEQFF.